This T cell receptor beta chain was captured in a study of blood T cell repertoires in COVID-19. On the study more broadly: Some COVID-19 samples were acute and others convalescent; all came from the United States, Italy and Spain.

The table came from immunoSEQ multiplex PCR; TCRdb's copy has only in-frame clones and leaves some out. Of a few hundred thousand clones in the sample, about 82% were seen once. Germline V gives CDR1 MNHEY, CDR2 SVGAGI. Trimming left V 4 bases short and J 0 bases short, with 13 bases between. The CDR3 consists of 16 residues. Sequenced sample: peripheral blood. The chain recombines TRBV6-5 with TRBJ1-3; D is perhaps TRBD1 (5 bases). This sequence was found in a woman aged 50 to 65 with acute or convalescent COVID-19. CDR3 amino acids: CASSWARASSGNTIYF. DNA for the CDR3: TGTGCCAGCAGTTGGGCCAGGGCGAGCTCTGGAAACACCATATATTTT.